One sample yielded the 10 T cell receptor beta chains listed below, sequenced in a study of beta chain features in type 1 diabetes. The isolated RNA, all of it, was reverse transcribed, so expressed TCRB transcripts were what got sequenced. The data were produced by immunoSEQ multiplex PCR, yet TCRdb's version contains in-frame clones alone and is incomplete. Here the sample spans some 400,000 clones, roughly 16% being singletons. The sample consisted of naive CD4+ T cells from blood. Every receptor here comes from a woman younger than 35 in good health.

This clone has just a few counts. This chain uses TRBV5-1 with TRBJ1-3, with 8 bases that match TRBD1. Losses at the gene ends were 0 bases for V and 0 bases for J; bases not matched to a gene: 5. Germline CDR1 and CDR2: SGHRS and YFSETQ. This CDR3 comprises 17 residues. The CDR3 here is CASSLGGQARSGNTIYF. DNA of the CDR3: TGCGCCAGCAGCTTGGGGGGACAGGCCCGCTCTGGAAACACCATATATTTT.

Concerning this clone: The same CDR3 is also encoded by other DNA sequences in this sample. The V and J genes are TRBV7-2 and TRBJ1-1, with TRBD1 identical over 8 bases. After removal of 4 bases from V and 8 bases from J, the junction contained 3 bases not matched to a gene. The CDR3 is made up of 12 amino acids. Germline CDR1 and CDR2: SGHTA and FQGNSA. The CDR3 spells CASSSRTGEAFF. CDR3 nucleotides: TGTGCCAGCAGCTCTAGGACAGGGGAAGCTTTCTTT.

This clone was observed a handful of times. This rearrangement joins TRBV11-1 to TRBJ2-7; weak D call: TRBD1 (6 bases). This CDR3 is built from 13 residues. Germline V gives CDR1 SGHAT, CDR2 FQDESV (reference sequence). V lost 6 bases and J 1 base, leaving 10 bases between the germline ends. The CDR3 coding sequence is TGTGCCAGCAGTCGACAGGCATCCTACGAGCAGTACTTC. Translating it yields CASSRQASYEQYF.

This chain connects TRBV2 to TRBJ1-5, with 10 bases lining up with TRBD1. The CDR3 is 15 residues long. Germline loops: CDR1 SNHLY, CDR2 FYNNEI. V trimming: 6 bases; J trimming: 2 bases; junction bases outside the gene matches: 4. The CDR3 DNA sequence: TGTGCCAGCAGAGGACAGGGGGACGGCAATCAGCCCCAGCATTTT. Protein product: CASRGQGDGNQPQHF.

Only one count was recorded for this clone. V is TRBV30 and J is TRBJ1-3; possible D gene TRBD1, 6 bases. The CDR3 is 16 amino acids. Germline lookup yields CDR1 GTSNPN and CDR2 SVGIG (reference sequence). The V end lost 4 bases, the J end lost 0 bases, and 16 bases lay between the germline ends. The CDR3 protein is CAWTRQGKTSGNTIYF. For the CDR3, the DNA is TGTGCCTGGACCCGGCAGGGGAAAACCTCTGGAAACACCATATATTTT. Using reference TRBV30 and TRBJ1-3 for the parts outside the CDR3, the full variable domain is SQTIHQWPATLVQPVGSPLSLECTVEGTSNPNLYWYRQAAGRGLQLLFYSVGIGQISSEVPQNLSASRPQDRQFILSSKKLLLSDSGFYLCAWTRQGKTSGNTIYFGEGSWLTVV.

CDR3 residues: CAISASPGTSVDPSYEQYF. The CDR3 nucleotides read TGTGCCATCAGCGCCTCCCCGGGGACTAGCGTCGACCCCTCCTACGAGCAGTACTTC. The chain has TRBV10-3 and TRBJ2-7, with TRBD2 matching over 10 bases. There are 19 residues in the CDR3. Per germline, CDR1 ENHRY and CDR2 SYGVKD. Trimming at V came to 6 bases and at J to 0 bases, leaving 17 bases not matched to a gene.

The chain joins TRBV19 to TRBJ2-4; 12 bases match TRBD2. The CDR3 has 15 amino acids. Germline V gene lookup returns CDR1 LNHDA and CDR2 SQIVND (reference sequence). Trimming at V came to 6 bases and at J to 6 bases, leaving 6 bases not matched to a gene. DNA of the CDR3: TGTGCCAGTAGCCGACTAGCGGGAGAGGGAAACATTCAGTACTTC. Translated, it gives CASSRLAGEGNIQYF.

The chain is built from TRBV29-1 and TRBJ2-7; D is undetermined. The V gene lost 3 bases and the J gene lost 3 bases, with 6 bases spanning the gap. The CDR3 loop spans 11 amino acids. CDR1 and CDR2 from the germline V gene are SQVTM and ANQGSEA. The CDR3 here is CSVDSGYEQYF. Here the CDR3 DNA reads TGCAGCGTTGATTCCGGCTACGAGCAGTACTTC.

The genes are TRBV30 and TRBJ1-2; the D is unclear. V was shortened by 8 bases and J by 7 bases, with 14 bases between the two germline ends. This CDR3 comprises 11 residues. CDR1 GTSNPN and CDR2 SVGIG come from the germline V gene (reference sequence). CDR3 in amino acids: CAREAGSGYTF. In DNA form, the CDR3 reads TGTGCCCGGGAGGCCGGTAGTGGCTACACCTTC.

This clone has only a few counts. The V call is TRBV5-1, the J call TRBJ2-1; the D gene is possibly TRBD1 (5 bases). Trimming stripped 4 bases from V and 2 bases from J, with 16 bases between. Germline V gives CDR1 SGHRS, CDR2 YFSETQ. CDR3 length: 16 residues. In DNA form, the CDR3 reads TGCGCCAGCAGCGCCCGGGTGGGGCAAGCCTACAATGAGCAGTTCTTC. Its protein is CASSARVGQAYNEQFF.